The entry below gives a single TCR beta chain sequence along with its context. This record comes from a study of blood T cell repertoires in COVID-19. Unmatched junction bases numbered 6, after V lost 3 bases and J lost 7 bases. Germline-derived CDR1 and CDR2 are LGHDT and YNNKEL (reference sequence). CDR3 size: 14 residues. The data were produced by immunoSEQ multiplex PCR, yet TCRdb's version contains in-frame clones alone and is incomplete. Among approximately 74,000 clones listed, 79% were seen once. What was sequenced was peripheral blood. This TCR derives from a man aged 60 to 75 with acute or convalescent COVID-19. The chain combines TRBV3-1 (or the pseudogene TRBV3-2) with TRBJ2-7; the match to TRBD1 covers 10 bases. The chain's CDR3 is CASSQRDRGGEQYF. CDR3 sequence (DNA): TGTGCCAGCAGCCAGCGGGACAGGGGTGGAGAGCAGTACTTC.